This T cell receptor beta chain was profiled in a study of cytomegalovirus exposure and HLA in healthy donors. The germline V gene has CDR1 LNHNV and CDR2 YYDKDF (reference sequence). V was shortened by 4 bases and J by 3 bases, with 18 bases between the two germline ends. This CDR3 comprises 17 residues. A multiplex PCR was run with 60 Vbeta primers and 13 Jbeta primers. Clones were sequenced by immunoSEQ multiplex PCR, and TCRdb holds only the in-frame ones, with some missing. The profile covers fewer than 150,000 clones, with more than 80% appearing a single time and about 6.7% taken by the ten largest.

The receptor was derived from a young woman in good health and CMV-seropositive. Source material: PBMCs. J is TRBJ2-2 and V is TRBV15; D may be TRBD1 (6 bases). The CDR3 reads CATSTGQFEEDTGELFF. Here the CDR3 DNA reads TGTGCCACCAGCACCGGACAGTTCGAAGAAGACACCGGGGAGCTGTTTTTT.